Listed below are T cell receptor beta chains from one sample, sequenced in a study of shared T cell receptors in the human thymus. TCRdb's table, derived via immunoSEQ multiplex PCR, lists solely in-frame clones and lacks some. Of fewer than 700,000 clones in the sample, more than 75% were seen once. Separately, the same data were catalogued under a study of human thymus T cells.

Sample: thymocytes. The receptors originated from a boy less than two years old with a congenital heart defect. The CDR3 runs from the conserved cysteine through the conserved F or W. The D gene is left open where the match is weak. Clone size is given for some rows only: seen once, a few or many times, or a class if the clone is expanded.

cdr3_nt cdr3_aa j_call v_call d_call cdr3_length clone_size
TGCAGCGTTCGTACTCAGGGGGGCCCAGATAGCAATCAGCCCCAGCATTTT CSVRTQGGPDSNQPQHF TRBJ1-5 TRBV29-1 TRBD1 17 -
TGTGCCAGCAGGACACACAGGCTAGATCAGCCCCAGCATTTT CASRTHRLDQPQHF TRBJ1-5 TRBV19 - 14 -
TGTGCCAGCAGCCACGACACTCCCGGAACAGGGTACGAGCAGTACTTC CASSHDTPGTGYEQYF TRBJ2-7 TRBV14 - 16 -
TGTGCCAGCGCGCCGCGGGGGGACAATGAGCAGTTCTTC CASAPRGDNEQFF TRBJ2-1 TRBV7-6 TRBD2 13 -
TGTGCCAGCTCACCAATAGGGGGGGTCGAGCAGTACTTC CASSPIGGVEQYF TRBJ2-7 TRBV18 - 13 -
TGTGCCAGCAGCACGACACTGGGACTAGGGGATAGCACAGATACGCAGTATTTT CASSTTLGLGDSTDTQYF TRBJ2-3 TRBV5-6 TRBD2 18 -
TGTGCCAGCAGTGAAGGCCGGGATACGCAGTATTTT CASSEGRDTQYF TRBJ2-3 TRBV6-1 - 12 -
TGCGCCAGCAGCTTGGCTGGACTAGCGGGAGAGTCTGAGACCCAGTACTTC CASSLAGLAGESETQYF TRBJ2-5 TRBV5-1 TRBD2 17 few
TGTGCCAGCAGCCAAGGGGCCCTGGGACAGGGGAATGAAAAACTGTTTTTT CASSQGALGQGNEKLFF TRBJ1-4 TRBV4-2 TRBD1 17 -
TGTGCCAGCGTGTCTTCGTGGACAGCGAACACCGGGGAGCTGTTTTTT CASVSSWTANTGELFF TRBJ2-2 TRBV27 - 16 -
TGTGCCAGCAGTGAAGGGGGGGTCCACGAGCAGTACTTC CASSEGGVHEQYF TRBJ2-7 TRBV6-5 - 13 -
TGCAGTGCTAGTTTCCGAGCTTTCTTT CSASFRAFF TRBJ1-1 TRBV20-1 - 9 -
TGTGCTAGTGGTTTCACGACTAGCGAGTACACAGATACGCAGTATTTT CASGFTTSEYTDTQYF TRBJ2-3 TRBV12-5 TRBD2 16 once
TGTGCCAGCAGCAAGGGGACAGGGAGGGATCAGCCCCAGCATTTT CASSKGTGRDQPQHF TRBJ1-5 TRBV9 TRBD1 15 -
TGTGCCAGCAGTCGGGAGGGGGGGCGATGGCAGTACTTC CASSREGGRWQYF TRBJ2-5 TRBV6-1 TRBD2 13 -
TGTGCCAGCAGTGAGCGGGACCAAGGAGGCGAGCAGTACTTC CASSERDQGGEQYF TRBJ2-7 TRBV6-6 TRBD2 14 once
TGCGCCAGCAGTAAAGCGACTAGCGGGAGGGCCGCTGAGCAGTTCTTC CASSKATSGRAAEQFF TRBJ2-1 TRBV10-2 TRBD2 16 -
TGTGCCAGTAGTATAGTGCTAGGAGGGGGGACAGGGCCCGCTTTTCAGCCCCAGCATTTT CASSIVLGGGTGPAFQPQHF TRBJ1-5 TRBV19 TRBD1 20 -
TGTGCCACGAGGACAGGGCGTACTGAAGCTTTCTTT CATRTGRTEAFF TRBJ1-1 TRBV6-5 TRBD1 12 -
TGTGCCTGGAGTCCGCCCCTGGCAGCGCGCTCCTACAATGAGCAGTTCTTC CAWSPPLAARSYNEQFF TRBJ2-1 TRBV30 - 17 -
TGCGCCAGCAGCTGGCTAGCGGGAGATTTCTACAATGAGCAGTTCTTC CASSWLAGDFYNEQFF TRBJ2-1 TRBV5-1 TRBD2 16 -
TGTGCCAGAAGCCCATTTAGCGGGAGGGCCGGTTGGAATGAGCAGTTCTTC CARSPFSGRAGWNEQFF TRBJ2-1 TRBV7-5 - 17 once
TGCGCCAGCAGCCACCTTGGGCCTAGCGGGACCGATGAGCAGTTCTTC CASSHLGPSGTDEQFF TRBJ2-1 TRBV4-1 TRBD2 16 -
TGTGCCAGCAGACTAGCGCCCAGCTCCTACGAGCAGTACTTC CASRLAPSSYEQYF TRBJ2-7 TRBV28 TRBD2 14 -
TGTGCCAGCAGCCGCGGGACTAGCGAAAACGAGCAGTACTTC CASSRGTSENEQYF TRBJ2-7 TRBV5-4 TRBD2 14 once
TGCGCCAGCAGCCCGGCGACAGGGGGCTCCTACAATGAGCAGTTCTTC CASSPATGGSYNEQFF TRBJ2-1 TRBV5-1 TRBD1 16 -
TGTGCCAGCAGTGAAGCGGGCCCTGAGACAACCTACGAGCAGTACTTC CASSEAGPETTYEQYF TRBJ2-7 TRBV6-1 - 16 -
TGTGCCAGCAGCCGATTAGCCTCCTACGAGCAGTACTTC CASSRLASYEQYF TRBJ2-7 TRBV5-6 - 13 -
TGTGCCAGCAGCGAACTTCTAGCGGGAGGATTCTATGAGCAGTTCTTC CASSELLAGGFYEQFF TRBJ2-1 TRBV7-3 TRBD2 16 -
TGCAGCGTTGAAATAGGGGGAGGGTCCTACGAGCAGTACTTC CSVEIGGGSYEQYF TRBJ2-7 TRBV29-1 - 14 -
TGCAGCGCCGGGACTAGCGACGGGGATGAGCAGTTCTTC CSAGTSDGDEQFF TRBJ2-1 TRBV29-1 TRBD2 13 -
TGTGCCAGCAGTTTCATGTTAGCGGCGACCACCTACAATGAGCAGTTCTTC CASSFMLAATTYNEQFF TRBJ2-1 TRBV7-9 - 17 once
TGTGCCAGCAGCCCCCGGGGTACAATTTCCCAGTACTTC CASSPRGTISQYF TRBJ2-5 TRBV11-2 - 13 -
TGCGCCAGCAGCACATCTAGCGACATGGGTTTGAACGAGCAGTACTTC CASSTSSDMGLNEQYF TRBJ2-7 TRBV4-3 - 16 -
TGTGCCAGCAGCCGTAGGGGGTACAATGAGCAGTTCTTC CASSRRGYNEQFF TRBJ2-1 TRBV7-2 - 13 once
TGCGCCAGCAGCCAGGCTTTAGGGACAGGGGGTTATAGCAATCAGCCCCAGCATTTT CASSQALGTGGYSNQPQHF TRBJ1-5 TRBV4-3 TRBD1 19 -
TGTGCCTGCAACAGGGCGACGGGCGGGGAGCTGTTTTTT CACNRATGGELFF TRBJ2-2 TRBV30 - 13 -
TGTGCCAGCAGTTTCACAGGGAGCAATCAGCCCCAGCATTTT CASSFTGSNQPQHF TRBJ1-5 TRBV27 - 14 -
TGTGCCAGCAGCTTAGGGGGGACTAGCGGGATTCGAGAGACCCAGTACTTC CASSLGGTSGIRETQYF TRBJ2-5 TRBV7-7 TRBD2 17 -
TGTGCCAGCAGCTTAACCTCAGGGGTGGGAGAGACCCAGTACTTC CASSLTSGVGETQYF TRBJ2-5 TRBV7-8 - 15 -
TGTGCCAGCAGCTTGGCGGGGTACTACGAGCAGTACTTC CASSLAGYYEQYF TRBJ2-7 TRBV5-6 - 13 few
TGTGCCAGCAGTTTCCGGGACAGGGCCCCGGGGAGACGCACCGGGGAGCTGTTTTTT CASSFRDRAPGRRTGELFF TRBJ2-2 TRBV5-8 TRBD1 19 -
TGTGCCAGCAGCTTGGGGAGGTCAGGCTACGAGCAGTACTTC CASSLGRSGYEQYF TRBJ2-7 TRBV7-2 - 14 -
TGCGCCAGCAGCCACGAGACTCGCTACGAGCAGTACTTC CASSHETRYEQYF TRBJ2-7 TRBV4-1 - 13 -
TGTGCCAGCAGTGAATCCGGGACTAGCGGGGCAAATGAGCAGTTCTTC CASSESGTSGANEQFF TRBJ2-1 TRBV25-1 TRBD2 16 -
TGTGCCAGCAGTGAAGCAGGGGGTAATGAAAAACTGTTTTTT CASSEAGGNEKLFF TRBJ1-4 TRBV2 - 14 -
TGTGCCAGCCTCGGACAGGGAGACACTGAAGCTTTCTTT CASLGQGDTEAFF TRBJ1-1 TRBV28 TRBD1 13 once
TGTGCCAGCAGCGCCTGGACAGGGAGGTTTGAAGCTTTCTTT CASSAWTGRFEAFF TRBJ1-1 TRBV7-9 TRBD1 14 -
TGTGCCACCAGCAGGGGACAGGCCTCCCGGGGTGAGCAGTACTTC CATSRGQASRGEQYF TRBJ2-7 TRBV15 TRBD1 15 once
TGCGCCAGCAGCCGGGGAGGGCAGTTTCCCTACGAGCAGTACTTC CASSRGGQFPYEQYF TRBJ2-7 TRBV5-1 TRBD2 15 once
TGTGCCAGCAGCTTAACGTGGAGCGGTGCCCATCAAGAGACCCAGTACTTC CASSLTWSGAHQETQYF TRBJ2-5 TRBV7-2 - 17 -
TGTGCCAGCAGCCAAGCCAGCGGGAGCTACGAGCAGTACTTC CASSQASGSYEQYF TRBJ2-7 TRBV4-2 TRBD2 14 -
TGTGCCAGCAGCGAAGCGGAAACAGCCTACGAGCAGTACTTC CASSEAETAYEQYF TRBJ2-7 TRBV6-1 - 14 -
TGTGCCATCGCCGGGACAACGGTCCACGAGCAGTACTTC CAIAGTTVHEQYF TRBJ2-7 TRBV6-1 - 13 -
TGTGCCAGCAGCTTAGAGGGACAGGGCTCCTACGAGCAGTACTTC CASSLEGQGSYEQYF TRBJ2-7 TRBV7-6 TRBD1 15 few
TGTGCCAGCAGCTTAGGTCAGGAGGCTTACGAGCAGTACTTC CASSLGQEAYEQYF TRBJ2-7 TRBV13 - 14 once
TGTGCCAGCAGCTTAGCGCCGGGGAGGCACACCGGGGAGCTGTTTTTT CASSLAPGRHTGELFF TRBJ2-2 TRBV7-9 - 16 -
TGTGCCAGCAGCCCCCGTGGTCCGGGAGGCTACGAGCAGTACTTC CASSPRGPGGYEQYF TRBJ2-7 TRBV9 TRBD2 15 -
TGTGCCAGCAGCGTCACAGGGGGCGGTGAGCAGTTCTTC CASSVTGGGEQFF TRBJ2-1 TRBV9 TRBD1 13 -